Each of the 14 T cell receptor beta chains below was sequenced from the same sample in a study of T cells in Graves' hyperthyroidism and ophthalmopathy. From RNA transcripts, TCR beta CDR3 regions were amplified. TCR CDR3 regions were first amplified by RT-PCR with HTBI primers. TCRdb itself ran the multiplex PCR reads through MiXCR, one entry per CDR3 protein. Of more than 450,000 distinct CDR3 sequences listed, just under 20% were seen once; the top ten hold less than 55%. The sample comprised blood. These receptors originate from a man in his forties with Graves' ophthalmopathy.

The chain carries TRBV3-1 and TRBJ1-6; no definite D call. The CDR3 has 13 residues. Per germline, CDR1 LGHDT and CDR2 YNNKEL (reference sequence). Trimming cost V 8 bases and J 10 bases, with 15 bases left between them. This CDR3 reads CASGRHPQSPLHF. The CDR3 DNA is TGTGCCAGCGGCCGTCACCCCCAGTCACCCCTCCACTTT.

The rearrangement uses TRBV4-2 and TRBJ1-1, with a weak D call TRBD1 (5 bases). Trimming took off 0 bases at V and 7 bases at J, with 18 bases between the two ends. The CDR3 is made up of 16 amino acids. The germline CDR1 and CDR2 sequences are LGHNA and YNFKEQ. The CDR3 DNA follows: TGTGCCAGCAGCCAAGAATCGATCGTGGGGACCCGTGAAGCTTTCTTT. Its protein product is CASSQESIVGTREAFF.

This clonotype occurred many times. V usage is TRBV28 and J usage is TRBJ2-3; either TRBD1 or TRBD2 may supply D (5 bases each). Trimming shortened V by 4 bases and J by 0 bases, and 11 bases separated the two germline ends. CDR1 and CDR2 (germline): MDHEN, SYDVKM. This CDR3 is 15 amino acids long. The CDR3 nucleotides read TGTGCCAGCAGTTACGGGACGGAAAGCACAGATACGCAGTATTTT. Translation gives CASSYGTESTDTQYF.

This chain connects TRBV10-3 to TRBJ2-2; a weak D match, TRBD2 (6 bases). Looked up from germline, CDR1 is ENHRY and CDR2 is SYGVKD. The V end was cut by 7 bases, the J end by 3 bases, with 15 bases between. The CDR3 length is 15 residues. The chain's CDR3 is CAITPTGVDTGELFF. For the CDR3, the DNA is TGTGCCATCACCCCCACGGGGGTAGACACCGGGGAGCTGTTTTTT.

This clonotype was counted between two and nine times. J is TRBJ2-2 and V is TRBV7-9; 10 bases are shared with TRBD2. The CDR3 consists of 17 residues. V dropped 11 bases and J dropped 7; count of bases not matched to a gene: 19. Germline V gene data show CDR1 as SEHNR and CDR2 as FQNEAQ (reference sequence). CDR3 loop: CASRVASGGPRGGELFF. Here the CDR3 DNA reads TGTGCCTCTAGGGTGGCTAGCGGGGGACCACGAGGCGGGGAGCTGTTTTTT.

This clonotype was observed once. A much larger clone differs from this one at a single base, so this may be a read error. Since the CDR3 does not end with the conserved phenylalanine or tryptophan, this likely comes from a read error. The chain recombines TRBV3-1 with TRBJ1-1, with D tentatively TRBD1 (5 bases). Germline assignment: CDR1 LGHDT and CDR2 YNNKEL (reference sequence). V lost 5 bases to trimming and J lost 2 bases, with 15 bases between them. This CDR3 spans 15 amino acids. CDR3 bases: TGTGCCAGCAGCTTAGGGACGTCTAGAAACACTGAAGCTTTCCTT. As protein: CASSLGTSRNTEAFL.

The sample holds a few counts of this clonotype. The chain has TRBV27 and TRBJ1-6, with a weak D call TRBD1 (6 bases). Germline assignment: CDR1 MNHEY and CDR2 SMNVEV (reference sequence). The V and J ends lost 4 bases and 6 bases respectively, with 16 bases between them. The CDR3 runs to 16 residues. CDR3 loop: CASSSQGGVVNSPLHF. Written as DNA, the CDR3 is TGTGCCAGCAGTTCACAGGGTGGGGTGGTTAATTCACCCCTCCACTTT.

This clonotype came up a few times. The CDR3 sequence is CASSSPTGIGSGNTIYF. CDR3 nucleotides: TGTGCCAGCAGCTCACCGACAGGGATTGGCTCTGGAAACACCATATATTTT. V and J are TRBV11-2 and TRBJ1-3; TRBD1 aligns across 7 bases. Germline V gives CDR1 SGHAT, CDR2 FQNNGV. V lost 4 bases and J lost 0; bases outside the gene matches: 9. CDR3 length: 17 amino acids.

This clonotype was seen at least ten times. The V call is TRBV30, the J call TRBJ1-1; TRBD1 might be the D (5 bases). Germline assignment: CDR1 GTSNPN and CDR2 SVGIG (reference sequence). The CDR3 is 13 amino acids. V lost 3 bases and J lost 0, with 8 bases in between. The CDR3 sequence: CAWRGRVNTEAFF. For the CDR3, the DNA is TGTGCCTGGAGGGGCAGGGTGAACACTGAAGCTTTCTTT.

V usage is TRBV5-6 and J usage is TRBJ1-1; D remains unclear. With 7 bases removed from V and 1 base from J, the gap between germline ends came to 8 bases. The germline gives CDR1 SGHDT, CDR2 YYEEEE. This CDR3 region has 12 residues. The CDR3 sequence is CASGVWNTEAFF. The CDR3 DNA is TGTGCCAGCGGGGTCTGGAACACTGAAGCTTTCTTT.

V gene TRBV4-1 combines with J gene TRBJ1-5; tentative D call: TRBD1 (5 bases). The CDR3 loop spans 15 amino acids. V lost 4 bases and J lost 5, with 15 bases in between. The germline V gene encodes CDR1 MGHRA and CDR2 YSYEKL. In DNA, the CDR3 is TGCGCCAGCAGCCCCCGTGAGGGGCGGGATCAGCCCCAGCATTTT. Amino acid sequence: CASSPREGRDQPQHF.

This clonotype was picked up one time. A single base separates this from a much larger clone, so it may be a read error. The V and J genes are TRBV12-3 or TRBV12-4 and TRBJ2-7, with TRBD2 identical over 11 bases. The trim removed 6 bases at V and 6 bases at J, leaving 13 bases unmatched. This CDR3 is built from 16 residues. The DNA for the CDR3 is TGTGCCAGCAGAGGGACTAGCGGCCCTCACAGTTGCGAGCAGTACTTC. Its protein is CASRGTSGPHSCEQYF.

CDR3 coding DNA: TGTGCCAGCAGCCAAGCCGGGACGGCTGGAAACACCATATATTTT. This codes for CASSQAGTAGNTIYF. The V and J genes are TRBV14 and TRBJ1-3, with TRBD1 as a possible D gene (5 bases). The CDR3 is 15 amino acids. Germline CDR1 is SGHDN and CDR2 is FVKESK. Trimming shortened V by 1 base and J by 2 bases, and 9 bases separated the two germline ends. The full variable domain, with the rest looked up from reference TRBV14 and TRBJ1-3, is EAGVTQFPSHSVIEKGQTVTLRCDPISGHDNLYWYRRVMGKEIKFLLHFVKESKQDESGMPNNRFLAERTGGTYSTLKVQPAELEDSGVYFCASSQAGTAGNTIYFGEGSWLTVV.

This clonotype occurred many times. This chain links TRBV12-3 or TRBV12-4 with TRBJ1-1; a possible D gene is TRBD1 (5 bases). Trimming removed 6 bases from V and 7 bases from J, with 18 bases in between. This CDR3 has 14 residues. This chain's CDR3 is CASSSPQVRYEAFF. CDR3 sequence (DNA): TGTGCCAGCAGCTCTCCACAGGTACGCTATGAAGCTTTCTTT.